These 11 T cell receptor beta chains came from one sample sequenced in a study of Ad26.COV2.S vaccination and SARS-CoV-2 variants (dated by TCRdb to about 2021). The treatment or condition label corresponds to: around 19 received Ad26.COV2.S at low or high dose, single or two shots; about 5 received placebo; per-sample allocation not given. For vaccine and placebo recipients, the sequenced repertoires came from samples collected on day 63 after the first injection. Library prep was done by the immunoSEQ multiplex PCR assay. TCRdb took this table from immuneACCESS and kept in-frame rearrangements with V and J called. Such tables lack part of the clones; where checked against another copy, unresolved V genes explain under half of the gap, and the rest is unexplained. The sample table lists approximately 240,000 clones, 88% of them with a count of one. The top ten clones comprise around 11% of the sample.

Sequences were derived from peripheral blood, sampled in a trial of Ad26.COV2.S vaccine versus placebo. Source of these receptors: a person between 18 and 60 years old who received the Ad26.COV2.S COVID-19 vaccine or a placebo.

This chain connects TRBV7-2 to TRBJ2-1; TRBD2 matches 10 bases. Germline-derived CDR1 and CDR2 are SGHTA and FQGNSA. V lost 5 bases to trimming and J lost 1 base; unmatched junction nucleotides: 5. The CDR3 consists of 16 residues. The CDR3 sequence: CASSTQLAGSYNEQFF. The CDR3 DNA reads as TGTGCCAGCAGCACCCAACTAGCGGGATCCTACAATGAGCAGTTCTTC.

The chain is built from TRBV18 and TRBJ1-6; D is unresolved. The CDR3 runs 14 residues. V was pared by 1 base and J by 4 bases, with 5 bases between. Germline V gene lookup returns CDR1 KGHSH and CDR2 LQKENI. The DNA of the CDR3 is TGTGCCAGCTCACCACAGCAGTATAATTCACCCCTCCACTTT. It yields the protein CASSPQQYNSPLHF.

The rearrangement links TRBV4-3 to TRBJ1-2, with 11 bases that match TRBD1. Germline lookup yields CDR1 LGHNA and CDR2 YSLEER. The length of the CDR3 is 16 residues. The V and J ends lost 0 bases and 2 bases, in that order; junction bases with no gene match: 2. The CDR3: CASSQDRDRGNYGYTF. The CDR3 DNA sequence: TGCGCCAGCAGCCAAGATCGGGACAGGGGGAACTATGGCTACACCTTC.

This chain connects TRBV6-5 to TRBJ1-2; TRBD1 is a possible D gene (5 bases). Germline values: CDR1 MNHEY, CDR2 SVGAGI. The CDR3 loop spans 15 amino acids. The ends were cut back, 0 bases at V and 6 bases at J, with 14 bases in the middle. CDR3 nucleotide sequence: TGTGCCAGCAGTTACTCCCTCTGGACACTCAATGGCTACACCTTC. Translation gives CASSYSLWTLNGYTF.

This clone was seen more than once but under ten times. This chain links TRBV6-2 or TRBV6-3 with TRBJ2-7; D is perhaps TRBD1 (6 bases). Germline V gene sequence: CDR1 MNHEY, CDR2 SVGEGT. The CDR3 loop spans 12 amino acids. Trimming pared 4 bases from V and 3 bases from J, leaving 7 bases between. CDR3 sequence (DNA): TGTGCCAGCAGTTCACAGGGCTACGAGCAGTACTTC. Encoded protein: CASSSQGYEQYF.

The rearrangement joins TRBV30 to TRBJ2-7; 10 bases match TRBD1. J gave up 2 bases and V 5 bases, and 12 bases lay outside the gene matches. This CDR3 has 16 amino acids. From germline, CDR1 is GTSNPN and CDR2 SVGIG (reference sequence). The CDR3: CAWGPRDRGHPYEQYF. The CDR3 nucleotides are TGTGCCTGGGGCCCTCGAGACAGGGGGCACCCCTACGAGCAGTACTTC.

In its sample, this clone was seen a few times. The chain links TRBV9 to TRBJ2-7, with D unclear. Germline-derived CDR1 and CDR2 are SGDLS and YYNGEE. This CDR3 comprises 14 residues. Trimming pared 0 bases from V and 2 bases from J, leaving 9 bases between. The CDR3 spells CASSVGGSTYEQYF. In DNA form, the CDR3 reads TGTGCCAGCAGCGTAGGGGGTTCTACCTACGAGCAGTACTTC. The full variable domain, rest sourced from reference TRBV9 and TRBJ2-7, is DSGVTQTPKHLITATGQRVTLRCSPRSGDLSVYWYQQSLDQGLQFLIQYYNGEERAKGNILERFSAQQFPDLHSELNLSSLELGDSALYFCASSVGGSTYEQYFGPGTRLTVT.

V and J are TRBV4-1 and TRBJ2-7; D uncertain. CDR3 length: 15 amino acids. Trimming stripped 1 base from V and 4 bases from J, with 14 bases between. CDR1 and CDR2 (germline): MGHRA, YSYEKL. CDR3 region: CASSQATPGYYEQYF. The CDR3, as DNA: TGCGCCAGCAGCCAAGCCACCCCCGGGTATTACGAGCAGTACTTC.

The chain recombines TRBV4-2 with TRBJ1-2; 8 nucleotides line up with TRBD1. The V gene's germline CDR1 is LGHNA and CDR2 YNFKEQ. The CDR3 is made up of 16 amino acids. The V and J ends lost 0 bases and 2 bases, in that order; junction bases with no gene match: 5. Here the CDR3 DNA reads TGTGCCAGCAGCCAAGAGACAGGGGTATTGAACTATGGCTACACCTTC. This gives the protein CASSQETGVLNYGYTF.

The rearrangement links TRBV7-9 to TRBJ2-5, with D possibly matching TRBD1 (6 bases). Trimming took 1 base from V and 5 from J, leaving 20 bases between them. The CDR3 totals 17 residues. Germline V gene sequence: CDR1 SEHNR, CDR2 FQNEAQ (reference sequence). As DNA, the CDR3 is TGTGCCAGCAGCTTAGGAACAGGGAGAAGGATAGGGGAGACCCAGTACTTC. It codes for CASSLGTGRRIGETQYF.

This clone was seen once. This sequence joins TRBV3-1 (or the pseudogene TRBV3-2) and TRBJ2-1; 8 bases fit TRBD2. The germline V gene has CDR1 LGHDT and CDR2 YNNKEL (reference sequence). The CDR3 extends over 20 amino acids. J lost 0 bases, V lost 4 bases, and 17 bases had no gene match. The CDR3 here is CASSREFSGAPGSSYNEQFF. In DNA, the CDR3 is TGTGCCAGCAGCCGAGAGTTTAGCGGGGCCCCAGGGAGCTCCTACAATGAGCAGTTCTTC.